A single sample is the source of the 25 T cell receptor beta chains below, sequenced in a study of blood T cell repertoires in COVID-19. Assay: immunoSEQ multiplex PCR; the TCRdb copy retains only in-frame clones and omits some. The sample consists of under 500,000 clones, around 90% of them appearing once. What was sequenced was PBMCs or T cells enriched from blood (not recorded which). The receptors originated from a woman between 18 and 29 years old with acute COVID-19.

The chain couples TRBV5-1 to TRBJ2-3; 12 positions match TRBD1. Trimming cost V 3 bases and J 5 bases; bases outside gene matches: 7. The CDR3 runs to 16 residues. The germline CDR1 and CDR2 sequences are SGHRS and YFSETQ. The CDR3 loop is CASSWMGQGARDTQYF. CDR3 DNA sequence: TGCGCCAGCAGCTGGATGGGACAGGGGGCACGAGATACGCAGTATTTT. The full variable domain, completed using reference TRBV5-1 and TRBJ2-3, is KAGVTQTPRYLIKTRGQQVTLSCSPISGHRSVSWYQQTPGQGLQFLFEYFSETQRNKGNFPGRFSGRQFSNSRSEMNVSTLELGDSALYLCASSWMGQGARDTQYFGPGTRLTVL.

The genes are TRBV24-1 and TRBJ2-3; 8 positions match TRBD1. Germline V gene lookup returns CDR1 KGHDR and CDR2 SFDVKD. CDR3 size: 13 residues. Trimming took 7 bases from V and 6 from J; bases not matched to a gene: 5. The CDR3 spells CATRQGAADTQYF. As DNA, the CDR3 is TGTGCCACCAGGCAGGGGGCGGCTGATACGCAGTATTTT.

The gene calls are TRBV11-2 and TRBJ2-1; 10 nucleotides align to TRBD1. V lost 1 base to trimming and J lost 7 bases; unmatched junction nucleotides: 16. Germline values: CDR1 SGHAT, CDR2 FQNNGV. The CDR3 contains 19 residues. CDR3 sequence reads: CASSLGFRAGTGVGNEQFF. The DNA for the CDR3 is TGTGCCAGCAGCTTAGGATTTCGGGCCGGGACAGGGGTCGGGAATGAGCAGTTCTTC.

The rearrangement uses TRBV28 and TRBJ1-3; 9 bases align to TRBD1. V gave up 4 bases and J gave up 6 bases; unmatched junction bases: 4. There are 14 residues in the CDR3. From germline, CDR1 is MDHEN and CDR2 SYDVKM. Here the CDR3 DNA reads TGTGCCAGCAGTTCCACAGGGGGCGTAAACACCATATATTTT. Protein sequence: CASSSTGGVNTIYF.

The rearrangement links TRBV4-3 to TRBJ1-2, with D perhaps matching TRBD1 (6 bases). CDR1 is LGHNA, CDR2 YSLEER, per germline. Trimming left V 0 bases short and J 8 bases short, with 13 bases between. The CDR3 is 14 amino acids. This CDR3 is CASSQDPQGGGYTF. As DNA, the CDR3 is TGCGCCAGCAGCCAAGATCCACAGGGTGGGGGCTACACCTTC.

CDR3: CASSLAGGNEQFF. DNA of the CDR3: TGTGCCAGTAGTTTAGCGGGGGGCAATGAGCAGTTCTTC. The chain recombines TRBV19 with TRBJ2-1; 10 nucleotides line up with TRBD2. Germline loops: CDR1 LNHDA, CDR2 SQIVND (reference sequence). The V and J ends lost 5 bases and 6 bases, in that order; junction bases with no gene match: 1. This CDR3 has 13 residues.

This clone was picked up one time. The chain joins TRBV5-1 to TRBJ1-2; 7 bases fit TRBD1. Losses at the gene ends were 3 bases for V and 0 bases for J; bases not matched to a gene: 8. This CDR3 is 16 amino acids long. Germline V lookup: CDR1 SGHRS, CDR2 YFSETQ. DNA for the CDR3: TGCGCCAGCAGCTCGGGACAGCATAACACTAACTATGGCTACACCTTC. Residues: CASSSGQHNTNYGYTF.

The chain joins TRBV25-1 to TRBJ1-4, with 10 bases identical to TRBD1. This CDR3 contains 15 residues. In germline, CDR1 is MGHDK, CDR2 SYGVNS. The J segment lost 8 bases and the V segment lost 2 bases, leaving 5 bases of the junction unmatched. The CDR3 loop reads CASSEGQGEVEKLFF. The CDR3, as DNA: TGTGCCAGCAGTGAAGGACAGGGGGAAGTGGAAAAACTGTTTTTT. Looking up the rest from reference TRBV25-1 and TRBJ1-4 gives the full variable domain: EADIYQTPRYLVIGTGKKITLECSQTMGHDKMYWYQQDPGMELHLIHYSYGVNSTEKGDLSSESTVSRIRTEHFPLTLESARPSHTSQYLCASSEGQGEVEKLFFGSGTQLSVL.

The chain uses TRBV7-2 and TRBJ1-2; D remains unclear. The CDR3 loop spans 14 amino acids. Looked up from germline, CDR1 is SGHTA and CDR2 is FQGNSA. Trimming took off 5 bases at V and 4 bases at J, with 14 bases between the two ends. The CDR3 nucleotides read TGTGCCAGCAGCAGCCGGCCGGAGGGCTATGGCTACACCTTC. The encoded protein is CASSSRPEGYGYTF.

The chain is built from TRBV30 and TRBJ1-5; the D gene is possibly TRBD1 (5 bases). The CDR3 length is 14 residues. Between the trimmed V and J ends, which lost 1 base and 0 bases, there was a span of 7 bases. CDR1 and CDR2 (germline): GTSNPN, SVGIG (reference sequence). CDR3 nucleotides: TGTGCCTGGAGTGGGGGCAATAGCAATCAGCCCCAGCATTTT. Translating it yields CAWSGGNSNQPQHF.

V and J are TRBV19 and TRBJ2-7; 7 nucleotides align to TRBD2. V lost 3 bases to trimming and J lost 7 bases; unmatched junction nucleotides: 9. The CDR3 sequence is 14 residues long. Germline lookup yields CDR1 LNHDA and CDR2 SQIVND (reference sequence). The CDR3 bases are TGTGCCAGTAGTATTGGTGGCGGGAGCGGTGAGCAGTACTTC. Translated, it gives CASSIGGGSGEQYF.

The CDR3 nucleotides read TGTGCCAGCAGCTTAAGCCCGGGAGGGCACACCGGGGAGCTGTTTTTT. This encodes CASSLSPGGHTGELFF. The gene calls are TRBV13 and TRBJ2-2; 8 positions match TRBD2. Germline-derived CDR1 and CDR2 are PRHDT and FYEKMQ (reference sequence). There are 16 residues in the CDR3. The V segment lost 2 bases and the J segment 3 bases; nucleotides outside the gene matches: 5.

The rearrangement uses TRBV3-1 (or the pseudogene TRBV3-2) and TRBJ1-2; D call uncertain. V was clipped by 4 bases and J by 2 bases, with 17 bases between them. Germline CDR1 reads LGHDT; CDR2 reads YNNKEL (reference sequence). This CDR3 comprises 16 residues. In DNA, the CDR3 is TGTGCCAGCAGCCTGAATAGTATCAATCTAAACTATGGCTACACCTTC. Residues: CASSLNSINLNYGYTF.

The chain joins TRBV5-4 to TRBJ1-1; no firm D call. The CDR3 totals 12 residues. CDR1 is SGHNT, CDR2 YYREEE, per germline (reference sequence). V was cut by 0 bases and J by 10 bases, with 10 bases left in between. CDR3 protein: CASSLDQAGAFF. As DNA, the CDR3 is TGTGCCAGCAGCTTGGATCAAGCGGGAGCTTTCTTT.

The V gene is TRBV27, the J gene TRBJ1-5; perhaps TRBD1 as D (5 bases). This CDR3 contains 14 residues. Germline loops: CDR1 MNHEY, CDR2 SMNVEV (reference sequence). V dropped 7 bases and J dropped 4 bases, with 14 bases sitting between them. Here the CDR3 reads CASKVGGGNQPQHF. The CDR3 DNA sequence: TGTGCCAGCAAGGTTGGGGGGGGAAATCAGCCCCAGCATTTT.

The CDR3 bases are TGCGCCAGCAGCCAAAGACAGGCGATTCAAGAGACCCAGTACTTC. It encodes CASSQRQAIQETQYF. The chain links TRBV4-1 to TRBJ2-5, with a weak D call TRBD1 (6 bases). This CDR3 region has 15 residues. Germline V CDR1 and CDR2: MGHRA, YSYEKL. V gave up 2 bases and J gave up 2 bases, with 12 bases separating them.

The chain uses TRBV6-5 and TRBJ2-1; 10 positions match TRBD1. The CDR3 runs 14 residues. The V gene's germline CDR1 is MNHEY and CDR2 SVGAGI. Trimming took 7 bases from V and 5 from J; bases not matched to a gene: 5. The CDR3 spells CASKPGQGNNEQFF. As DNA, the CDR3 is TGTGCCAGCAAGCCGGGACAGGGGAACAATGAGCAGTTCTTC.

This clone was seen only once. The chain joins TRBV6-5 to TRBJ1-1, with TRBD1 as a possible D gene (5 bases). Trimming shortened V by 0 bases and J by 2 bases, and 10 bases separated the two germline ends. Germline loops: CDR1 MNHEY, CDR2 SVGAGI. The CDR3 is 15 residues long. The CDR3 DNA sequence: TGTGCCAGCAGTTACTCGAGGGGAGGCAACACTGAAGCTTTCTTT. This codes for CASSYSRGGNTEAFF.

This chain joins TRBV6-2 or TRBV6-3 and TRBJ1-1, with unresolved D. Germline V CDR1 and CDR2: MNHEY, SVGEGT. This CDR3 region has 13 residues. The V end lost 4 bases, the J end lost 5 bases, and 11 bases lay between the germline ends. CDR3 sequence: CASSLLGGTEAFF. The CDR3 nucleotides read TGTGCCAGCAGTTTGTTGGGAGGGACTGAAGCTTTCTTT.

V is TRBV9 and J is TRBJ2-1; 11 bases map to TRBD2. The germline V gene encodes CDR1 SGDLS and CDR2 YYNGEE. This CDR3 spans 16 amino acids. V shed 0 bases, J shed 9 bases, and the junction held 8 bases outside the gene matches. The CDR3 coding sequence is TGTGCCAGCAGCGTAGCTTCACTAGCGGGAGTTGGTGAGCAGTTCTTC. Amino acids: CASSVASLAGVGEQFF.

The chain is built from TRBV29-1 and TRBJ1-2, with D tentatively TRBD1 (6 bases). Trimming pared 7 bases from V and 7 bases from J, leaving 16 bases between. Germline CDR1 and CDR2: SQVTM and ANQGSEA. The CDR3 extends over 12 amino acids. The CDR3 sequence: CSAMTGGSGYTF. CDR3 in DNA: TGCAGCGCCATGACAGGAGGCAGTGGCTACACCTTC.

The sample holds a few counts of this clone. The CDR3: CASSHATGGLNTEAFF. The CDR3 DNA is TGTGCCAGCAGCCATGCTACCGGGGGGCTGAACACTGAAGCTTTCTTT. The chain couples TRBV14 to TRBJ1-1, with a possible D match to TRBD1 (6 bases). The germline V gene has CDR1 SGHDN and CDR2 FVKESK. V was clipped by 3 bases and J by 0 bases, with 14 bases between them. The CDR3 runs to 16 residues.

The V gene is TRBV3-1 (or the pseudogene TRBV3-2), the J gene TRBJ1-5, with a possible D match to TRBD1 (5 bases). Germline CDR1 LGHDT, CDR2 YNNKEL (reference sequence). The CDR3 loop spans 15 amino acids. The V end lost 2 bases, the J end lost 5 bases, and 13 bases lay between the germline ends. CDR3 protein: CASSQNNQGYQPQHF. The DNA of the CDR3 is TGTGCCAGCAGCCAAAACAACCAGGGTTATCAGCCCCAGCATTTT.

The chain couples TRBV10-2 to TRBJ2-4; TRBD2 aligns across 9 bases. The length of the CDR3 is 18 residues. The germline V gene encodes CDR1 WSHSY and CDR2 SAAADI. V trimming: 4 bases; J trimming: 0 bases; junction bases outside the gene matches: 10. The CDR3 region has the DNA TGCGCCAGCAGTGCGGCGGCGGGGGGGGGAGTAGCCAAAAACATTCAGTACTTC. Translating gives CASSAAAGGGVAKNIQYF.

The chain has TRBV15 and TRBJ1-5; D is possibly TRBD1 (5 bases). CDR3 length equals 13 residues. Germline V gene sequence: CDR1 LNHNV, CDR2 YYDKDF (reference sequence). V was clipped by 1 base and J by 5 bases, with 6 bases between them. CDR3 coding DNA: TGTGCCACCAGCAGAGTAGGGGATCAGCCCCAGCATTTT. Translated: CATSRVGDQPQHF. Variable domain in full (rest from reference TRBV15 and TRBJ1-5): DAMVIQNPRYQVTQFGKPVTLSCSQTLNHNVMYWYQQKSSQAPKLLFHYYDKDFNNEADTPDNFQSRRPNTSFCFLDIRSPGLGDTAMYLCATSRVGDQPQHFGDGTRLSIL.